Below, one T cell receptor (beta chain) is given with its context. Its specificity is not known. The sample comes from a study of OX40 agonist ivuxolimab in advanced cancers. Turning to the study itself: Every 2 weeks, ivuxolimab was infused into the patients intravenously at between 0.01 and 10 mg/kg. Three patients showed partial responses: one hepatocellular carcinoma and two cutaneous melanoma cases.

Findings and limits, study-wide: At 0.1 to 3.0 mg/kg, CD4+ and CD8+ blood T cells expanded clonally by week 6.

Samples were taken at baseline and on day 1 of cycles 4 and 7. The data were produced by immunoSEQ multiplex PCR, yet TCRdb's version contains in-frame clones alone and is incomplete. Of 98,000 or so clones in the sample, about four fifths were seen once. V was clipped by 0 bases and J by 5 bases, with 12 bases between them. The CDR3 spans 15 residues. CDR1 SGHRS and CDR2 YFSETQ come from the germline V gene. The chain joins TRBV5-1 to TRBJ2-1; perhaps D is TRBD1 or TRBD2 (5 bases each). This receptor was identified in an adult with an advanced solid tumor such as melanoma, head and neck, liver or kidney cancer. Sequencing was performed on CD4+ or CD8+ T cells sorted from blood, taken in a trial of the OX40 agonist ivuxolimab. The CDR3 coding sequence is TGCGCCAGCAGCTTGGTTTCGAGGGGCGACAATGAGCAGTTCTTC. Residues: CASSLVSRGDNEQFF.